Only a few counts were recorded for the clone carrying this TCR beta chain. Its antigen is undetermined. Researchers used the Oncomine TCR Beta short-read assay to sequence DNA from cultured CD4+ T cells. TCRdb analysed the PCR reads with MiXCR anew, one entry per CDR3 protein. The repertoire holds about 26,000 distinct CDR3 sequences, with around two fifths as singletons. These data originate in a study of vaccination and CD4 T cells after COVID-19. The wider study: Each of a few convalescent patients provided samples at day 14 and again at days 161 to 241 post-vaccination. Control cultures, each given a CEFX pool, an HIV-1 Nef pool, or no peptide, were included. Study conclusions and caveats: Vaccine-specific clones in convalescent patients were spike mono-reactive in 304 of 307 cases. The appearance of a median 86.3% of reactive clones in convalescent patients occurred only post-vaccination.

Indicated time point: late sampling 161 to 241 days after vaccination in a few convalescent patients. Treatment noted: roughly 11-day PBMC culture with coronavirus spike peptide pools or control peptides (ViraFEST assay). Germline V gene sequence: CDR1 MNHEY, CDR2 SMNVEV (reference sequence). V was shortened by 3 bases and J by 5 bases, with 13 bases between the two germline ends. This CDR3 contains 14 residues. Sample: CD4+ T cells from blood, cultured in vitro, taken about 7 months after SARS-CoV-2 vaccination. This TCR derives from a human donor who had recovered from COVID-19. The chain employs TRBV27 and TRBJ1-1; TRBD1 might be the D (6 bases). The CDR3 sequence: CASSFTGILTEAFF. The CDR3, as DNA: TGTGCCAGCAGTTTCACAGGGATATTGACTGAAGCTTTCTTT.